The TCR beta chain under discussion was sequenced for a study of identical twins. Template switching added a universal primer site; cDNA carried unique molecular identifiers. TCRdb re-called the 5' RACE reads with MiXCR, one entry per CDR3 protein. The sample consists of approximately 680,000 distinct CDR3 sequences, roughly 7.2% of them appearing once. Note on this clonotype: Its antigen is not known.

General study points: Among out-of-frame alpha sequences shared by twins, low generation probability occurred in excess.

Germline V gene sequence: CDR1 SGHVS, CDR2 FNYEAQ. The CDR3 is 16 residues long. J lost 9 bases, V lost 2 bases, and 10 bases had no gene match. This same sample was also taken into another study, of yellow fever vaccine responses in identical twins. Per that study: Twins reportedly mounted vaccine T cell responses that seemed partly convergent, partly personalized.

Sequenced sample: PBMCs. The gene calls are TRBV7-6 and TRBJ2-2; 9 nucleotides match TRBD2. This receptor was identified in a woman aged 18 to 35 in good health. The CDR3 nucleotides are TGTGCCAGCAGCTTACTAGCGGGACGTGCTTTAAGGGAGCTGTTTTTT. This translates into CASSLLAGRALRELFF. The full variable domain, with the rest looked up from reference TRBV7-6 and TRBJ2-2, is GAGVSQSPRYKVTKRGQDVALRCDPISGHVSLYWYRQALGQGPEFLTYFNYEAQQDKSGLPNDRFSAERPEGSISTLTIQRTEQRDSAMYRCASSLLAGRALRELFFGEGSRLTVL.